These 31 T cell receptor beta chains originate from one sample sequenced in a study of shared clonotypes between healthy human individuals. Produced via immunoSEQ multiplex PCR; TCRdb's table is partial and in-frame only. The repertoire consists of 2 million to 3 million clones, with roughly 93% occurring once and the leading ten covering about 0.39%. Sample: naive CD4+ T cells from PBMCs. This sample's subset: CD45RA+ positively selected. These TCRs come from a man between 18 and 29 years old in good health. Some clones in this sample may be carry-over from other donors' samples.

The chain's CDR3 is CASRREGVRKLFF. The CDR3 nucleotides read TGTGCCAGCCGCCGGGAGGGAGTTCGTAAACTGTTTTTT. The chain links TRBV6-5 to TRBJ1-4; no reliable D call. The germline V gene encodes CDR1 MNHEY and CDR2 SVGAGI. The CDR3 is 13 residues long. The germline V and J ends were trimmed by 8 bases and 11 bases, with 18 bases remaining between them.

The rearrangement joins TRBV2 to TRBJ2-1, with D perhaps TRBD1 or TRBD2 (5 bases each). V lost 8 bases, J lost 4 bases, and 15 bases lay in between. Germline V lookup: CDR1 SNHLY, CDR2 FYNNEI. This CDR3 has 14 residues. The CDR3 DNA reads TGTGCCAGCGGCACGGCTGGGGGATACAATGAGCAGTTCTTC. Its translation: CASGTAGGYNEQFF.

V gene TRBV6-4 combines with J gene TRBJ1-1; the D is unclear. V lost 4 bases and J lost 3, with 12 bases in between. The CDR3 is made up of 14 amino acids. Germline CDR1 MRHNA, CDR2 SNTAGT. CDR3 DNA sequence: TGTGCCAGCAGTGTGGAGTTCGGGGACACTGAAGCTTTCTTT. Protein: CASSVEFGDTEAFF.

J is TRBJ2-7 and V is TRBV6-6; D uncertain. Germline-derived CDR1 and CDR2 are MNHNY and SVGAGI (reference sequence). Trimming shortened V by 1 base and J by 2 bases, and 15 bases separated the two germline ends. The CDR3 contains 16 residues. The DNA of the CDR3 is TGTGCCAGCAGTTACTTCACCGACGGCATAGCCTACGAGCAGTACTTC. It specifies CASSYFTDGIAYEQYF.

The J gene is TRBJ2-3, the V gene TRBV5-1; TRBD1 might be the D (5 bases). The germline V gene has CDR1 SGHRS and CDR2 YFSETQ. The CDR3 is made up of 13 amino acids. V dropped 5 bases and J dropped 0 bases, with 7 bases sitting between them. This CDR3 is CASRGPSTDTQYF. The DNA for the CDR3 is TGCGCCAGCAGGGGGCCCAGCACAGATACGCAGTATTTT.

In DNA form, the CDR3 reads TGTGCCAGCAGCCCCACAGGGTTACATGGCTACACCTTC. Translation: CASSPTGLHGYTF. The J gene is TRBJ1-2, the V gene TRBV9; D perhaps matches TRBD1 (6 bases). This CDR3 region has 13 residues. Germline V gives CDR1 SGDLS, CDR2 YYNGEE. V was shortened by 4 bases and J by 6 bases, with 13 bases between the two germline ends.

The J gene is TRBJ2-5, the V gene TRBV6-1, with 9 positions matching TRBD2. There are 13 residues in the CDR3. Germline values: CDR1 MNHNS, CDR2 SASEGT. Germline trimming cut 6 bases from V and 7 bases from J; bases unmatched to any gene: 6. The CDR3, as DNA: TGTGCCAGCAGGCGGGAGGGCTTGGTGACCCAGTACTTC. It specifies CASRREGLVTQYF.

The chain has TRBV30 and TRBJ2-5, with D unresolved. V was clipped by 1 base and J by 7 bases, with 10 bases between them. CDR1 and CDR2 (germline): GTSNPN, SVGIG (reference sequence). The CDR3 is 12 amino acids. In DNA, the CDR3 is TGTGCCTGGAGTGGACTGCTACGGACCCAGTACTTC. It specifies CAWSGLLRTQYF.

The V and J genes are TRBV18 and TRBJ2-3; D is possibly TRBD1 or TRBD2 (6 bases each). This CDR3 has 16 amino acids. From germline, CDR1 is KGHSH and CDR2 LQKENI. V was pared by 3 bases and J by 1 base, with 14 bases between. The CDR3 DNA is TGTGCCAGCTCACCCCTACAGGGACTCCGCACAGATACGCAGTATTTT. Translated, it gives CASSPLQGLRTDTQYF.

The chain carries TRBV11-1 and TRBJ1-3, with D unclear. This CDR3 comprises 17 residues. V lost 5 bases, J lost 0 bases, and 17 bases lay in between. Germline-derived CDR1 and CDR2 are SGHAT and FQDESV (reference sequence). The CDR3 bases are TGTGCCAGCAGCCCGAGGTCTCGGGAGAGCTCTGGAAACACCATATATTTT. Translation gives CASSPRSRESSGNTIYF.

About this clone: Other DNA sequences in the same sample also yield this CDR3. This sequence joins TRBV5-1 and TRBJ2-3, with D unclear. Trimming pared 1 base from V and 2 bases from J, leaving 11 bases between. The CDR3 consists of 15 residues. Germline CDR1 is SGHRS and CDR2 is YFSETQ. CDR3 nucleotides: TGCGCCAGCAGCTTGTTGGCAGGAGACACAGATACGCAGTATTTT. Its translation is CASSLLAGDTDTQYF.

The chain recombines TRBV7-2 with TRBJ2-2; D remains ambiguous. This CDR3 spans 16 amino acids. Between the trimmed V and J ends, which lost 6 bases and 1 base, there was a span of 15 bases. The V gene's germline CDR1 is SGHTA and CDR2 FQGNSA. The CDR3 DNA reads as TGTGCCAGCAGTCTATCCCCGGCCCAGAACACCGGGGAGCTGTTTTTT. This sequence encodes CASSLSPAQNTGELFF.

The chain has TRBV9 and TRBJ2-3, with 8 bases lining up with TRBD1. The CDR3 contains 14 residues. Germline assignment: CDR1 SGDLS and CDR2 YYNGEE. Unmatched junction bases numbered 3, after V lost 4 bases and J lost 2 bases. This CDR3 reads CASSLTGVTDTQYF. The DNA for the CDR3 is TGTGCCAGCAGCCTGACAGGGGTCACAGATACGCAGTATTTT.

The V and J genes are TRBV10-3 and TRBJ2-6, with 7 bases matching TRBD1. CDR1 and CDR2 (germline): ENHRY, SYGVKD. With 3 bases clipped from V and 0 bases from J, the junction kept 8 bases outside the gene matches. The CDR3 runs to 18 residues. CDR3 in amino acids: CAISDWTGGGSGANVLTF. The CDR3 DNA is TGTGCCATCAGTGACTGGACAGGAGGTGGCTCTGGGGCCAACGTCCTGACTTTC.

The CDR3 loop reads CAWSFGAGDSGNTIYF. The CDR3, as DNA: TGTGCCTGGAGTTTTGGGGCAGGGGACTCTGGAAACACCATATATTTT. This sequence joins TRBV30 and TRBJ1-3; maybe TRBD1 (6 bases). V lost 2 bases to trimming and J lost 0 bases, with 14 bases between them. From germline, CDR1 is GTSNPN and CDR2 SVGIG (reference sequence). This CDR3 is 16 amino acids long.

The CDR3 spells CASSLSSGSHEQYF. CDR3 sequence (DNA): TGTGCCAGCAGCTTATCTAGCGGGAGCCACGAGCAGTACTTC. The J gene is TRBJ2-7, the V gene TRBV7-2; 10 bases match TRBD2. Germline V gene data show CDR1 as SGHTA and CDR2 as FQGNSA. This CDR3 region has 14 residues. With V trimmed by 2 bases and J by 5 bases, 3 bases remained unmatched.

V and J are TRBV16 and TRBJ2-2; no clear D gene. Germline CDR1 reads KGHSY; CDR2 reads FQNENV. Deletions cut 4 bases from V and 5 bases from J, with 8 bases between. The CDR3 extends over 13 amino acids. CDR3 sequence reads: CASSPISTGELFF. CDR3 nucleotide sequence: TGTGCCAGCAGCCCCATTTCGACCGGGGAGCTGTTTTTT.

CDR3 bases: TGTGCCAGCAGCTCGTCGACAGGGAGAGGCACTGAAGCTTTCTTT. Amino acid sequence: CASSSSTGRGTEAFF. The V gene is TRBV13, the J gene TRBJ1-1; 7 nucleotides agree with TRBD1. CDR1 and CDR2 from the germline V gene are PRHDT and FYEKMQ (reference sequence). V lost 4 bases to trimming and J lost 4 bases; unmatched junction nucleotides: 9. The CDR3 has 15 residues.

CDR3 protein: CASSPGRDSSSYNEQFF. CDR3 DNA: TGTGCCAGCTCACCCGGCCGGGACTCCAGCTCCTACAATGAGCAGTTCTTC. The rearrangement links TRBV18 to TRBJ2-1; D possibly corresponds to TRBD2 (6 bases). Germline CDR1 and CDR2: KGHSH and LQKENI. Trimming removed 3 bases from V and 0 bases from J, with 15 bases in between. This CDR3 region has 17 residues.

This chain uses TRBV7-2 with TRBJ1-2, with D unresolved. This CDR3 comprises 15 residues. The germline CDR1 and CDR2 sequences are SGHTA and FQGNSA. The V gene lost 0 bases and the J gene lost 4 bases, with 12 bases spanning the gap. CDR3 nucleotides: TGTGCCAGCAGCTTAGCGCCCCAGAGCTCCTATGGCTACACCTTC. This gives the protein CASSLAPQSSYGYTF.

The gene calls are TRBV4-3 and TRBJ1-4; TRBD1 is a possible D gene (5 bases). Trimming left V 1 base short and J 5 bases short, with 11 bases between. This CDR3 spans 15 amino acids. Germline CDR1 reads LGHNA; CDR2 reads YSLEER. In DNA form, the CDR3 reads TGCGCCAGCAGCCAAGCACGGGGCGGGAATGAAAAACTGTTTTTT. Residues: CASSQARGGNEKLFF.

The chain has TRBV10-3 and TRBJ1-2, with 9 bases aligning to TRBD1. Germline V lookup: CDR1 ENHRY, CDR2 SYGVKD. This CDR3 comprises 14 residues. Losses at the gene ends were 6 bases for V and 4 bases for J; bases not matched to a gene: 6. CDR3 nucleotide sequence: TGTGCCATCAGCCCCGGGACAGGGCGCTATGGCTACACCTTC. It is translated as CAISPGTGRYGYTF.

This clone showed up just once. DNA of the CDR3: TGTGCCATCAGTGCGACTGGGACTAGCGGTAAGGATCCGTACTTC. This gives the protein CAISATGTSGKDPYF. J is TRBJ2-7 and V is TRBV10-3; 11 positions match TRBD2. The CDR3 spans 15 residues. Per the germline V gene, CDR1 is ENHRY and CDR2 is SYGVKD. The V segment lost 4 bases and the J segment 12 bases; nucleotides outside the gene matches: 14.

Worth noting for this clone: Other DNA sequences in the same sample also yield this CDR3. The chain recombines TRBV9 with TRBJ2-5, with a weak D call TRBD1 (5 bases). The CDR3 contains 12 residues. Germline-derived CDR1 and CDR2 are SGDLS and YYNGEE. Trimming removed 4 bases at V and 4 bases at J, with 8 bases between. This chain's CDR3 is CASSPQGETQYF. CDR3 bases: TGTGCCAGCAGCCCCCAGGGAGAGACCCAGTACTTC.

V is TRBV29-1 and J is TRBJ2-2; TRBD2 matches 9 bases. CDR3 size: 13 residues. Germline V gene lookup returns CDR1 SQVTM and CDR2 ANQGSEA. Germline trimming cut 5 bases from V and 8 bases from J; bases unmatched to any gene: 6. The CDR3 bases are TGCAGCGTTCCGGGACTAGCATTGGGGGAGCTGTTTTTT. Encoded protein: CSVPGLALGELFF.

The chain recombines TRBV5-8 with TRBJ2-1; 14 positions agree with TRBD2. Germline V CDR1 and CDR2: SGHTS, YDEGEE. Germline trimming cut 2 bases from V and 0 bases from J; bases unmatched to any gene: 7. The CDR3 length is 19 residues. The CDR3 is CASSLLWGLAGASYNEQFF. The CDR3 coding sequence is TGTGCCAGCAGCTTATTGTGGGGACTAGCGGGAGCCTCCTACAATGAGCAGTTCTTC.

The J gene is TRBJ2-1, the V gene TRBV28; 10 bases are shared with TRBD1. The J segment lost 5 bases and the V segment lost 7 bases, leaving 17 bases of the junction unmatched. Germline V gives CDR1 MDHEN, CDR2 SYDVKM. This CDR3 has 18 residues. CDR3 amino acids: CASIPKYKPGQGHNEQFF. As DNA, the CDR3 is TGTGCCAGCATTCCCAAATATAAGCCGGGACAGGGGCACAATGAGCAGTTCTTC. Complete variable domain (other parts from reference TRBV28 and TRBJ2-1): DVKVTQSSRYLVKRTGEKVFLECVQDMDHENMFWYRQDPGLGLRLIYFSYDVKMKEKGDIPEGYSVSREKKERFSLILESASTNQTSMYLCASIPKYKPGQGHNEQFFGPGTRLTVL.

The rearrangement joins TRBV9 to TRBJ2-3, with 7 bases identical to TRBD2. This CDR3 contains 15 residues. With V trimmed by 7 bases and J by 1 base, 9 bases remained unmatched. Germline-derived CDR1 and CDR2 are SGDLS and YYNGEE. CDR3 residues: CASSALATRTDTQYF. The CDR3, as DNA: TGTGCCAGCTCCGCACTAGCGACACGCACAGATACGCAGTATTTT.

Comment on this clone: At one end, the junction sequence differs from germline, possibly due to a read error. The chain has TRBV29-1 and TRBJ2-5; D not resolved. Germline V gene lookup returns CDR1 SQVTM and CDR2 ANQGSEA. This CDR3 is 13 amino acids long. CDR3: CSVEGMRKETQYF. CDR3 DNA sequence: TGCAGCGTCGAAGGGATGAGGAAAGAGACCCAGTACTTC.

The rearrangement uses TRBV5-1 and TRBJ2-5; 11 bases fit TRBD2. V lost 0 bases to trimming and J lost 4 bases; unmatched junction nucleotides: 5. CDR1 is SGHRS, CDR2 YFSETQ, per germline. The CDR3 length is 16 residues. The CDR3 here is CASSLGASGRRETQYF. The CDR3, as DNA: TGCGCCAGCAGCTTGGGGGCTAGCGGGAGGAGAGAGACCCAGTACTTC. Full variable domain (rest looked up from reference TRBV5-1 and TRBJ2-5): KAGVTQTPRYLIKTRGQQVTLSCSPISGHRSVSWYQQTPGQGLQFLFEYFSETQRNKGNFPGRFSGRQFSNSRSEMNVSTLELGDSALYLCASSLGASGRRETQYFGPGTRLLVL.

This chain joins TRBV2 and TRBJ2-1, with D hard to call. CDR3 size: 15 residues. The germline V gene has CDR1 SNHLY and CDR2 FYNNEI. Trimming took 7 bases from V and 0 from J, leaving 13 bases between them. CDR3 sequence reads: CASIRAVSSYNEQFF. CDR3 DNA: TGTGCCAGCATACGGGCGGTATCCTCCTACAATGAGCAGTTCTTC.